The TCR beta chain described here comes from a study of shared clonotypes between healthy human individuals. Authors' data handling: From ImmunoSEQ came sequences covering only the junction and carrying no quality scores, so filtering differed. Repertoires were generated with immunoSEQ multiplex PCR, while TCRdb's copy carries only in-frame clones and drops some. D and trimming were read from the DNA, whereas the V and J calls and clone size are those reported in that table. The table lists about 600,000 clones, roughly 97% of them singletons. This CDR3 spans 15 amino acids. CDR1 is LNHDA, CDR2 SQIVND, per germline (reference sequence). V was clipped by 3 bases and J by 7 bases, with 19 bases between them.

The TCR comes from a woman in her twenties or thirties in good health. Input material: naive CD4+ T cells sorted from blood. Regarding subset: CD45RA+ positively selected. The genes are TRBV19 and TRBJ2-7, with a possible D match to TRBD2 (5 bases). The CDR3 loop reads CASSMSTGNPSEQYF. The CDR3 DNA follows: TGTGCCAGTAGTATGTCTACCGGGAACCCCTCTGAGCAGTACTTC.